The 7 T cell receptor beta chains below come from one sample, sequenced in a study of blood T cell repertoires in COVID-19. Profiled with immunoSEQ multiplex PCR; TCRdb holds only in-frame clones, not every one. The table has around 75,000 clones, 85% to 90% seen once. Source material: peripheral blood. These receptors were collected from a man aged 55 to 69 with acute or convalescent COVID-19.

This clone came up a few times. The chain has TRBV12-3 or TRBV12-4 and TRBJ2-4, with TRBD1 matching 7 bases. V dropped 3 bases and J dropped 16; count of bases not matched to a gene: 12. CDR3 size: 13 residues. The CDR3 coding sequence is TGTGCCAGCAGTTTCCCTGGGACAGCCCGGACATACTTC. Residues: CASSFPGTARTYF.

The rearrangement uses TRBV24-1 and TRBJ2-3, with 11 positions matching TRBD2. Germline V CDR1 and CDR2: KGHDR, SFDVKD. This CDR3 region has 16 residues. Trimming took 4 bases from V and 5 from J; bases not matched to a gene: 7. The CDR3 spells CATSDRLAGPGDTQYF. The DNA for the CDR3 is TGTGCCACCAGTGACCGACTAGCGGGGCCAGGAGATACGCAGTATTTT.

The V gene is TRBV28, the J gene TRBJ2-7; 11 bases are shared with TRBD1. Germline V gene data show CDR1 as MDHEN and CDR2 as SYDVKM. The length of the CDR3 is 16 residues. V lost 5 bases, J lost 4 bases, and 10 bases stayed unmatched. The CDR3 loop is CASSPPWTGGLYEQYF. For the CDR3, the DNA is TGTGCCAGCAGTCCCCCCTGGACAGGGGGCTTATACGAGCAGTACTTC.

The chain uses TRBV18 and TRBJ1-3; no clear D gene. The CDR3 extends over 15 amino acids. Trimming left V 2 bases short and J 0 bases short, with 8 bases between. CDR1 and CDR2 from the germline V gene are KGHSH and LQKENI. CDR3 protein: CASSPGSPSGNTIYF. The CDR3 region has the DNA TGTGCCAGCTCACCAGGCAGTCCCTCTGGAAACACCATATATTTT.

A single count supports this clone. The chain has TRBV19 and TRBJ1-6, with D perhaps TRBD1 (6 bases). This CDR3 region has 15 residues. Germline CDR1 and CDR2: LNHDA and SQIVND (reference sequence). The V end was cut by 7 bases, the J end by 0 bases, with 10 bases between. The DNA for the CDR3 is TGTGCCAGTAACCGGGACAACTCCTATAATTCACCCCTCCACTTT. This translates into CASNRDNSYNSPLHF.

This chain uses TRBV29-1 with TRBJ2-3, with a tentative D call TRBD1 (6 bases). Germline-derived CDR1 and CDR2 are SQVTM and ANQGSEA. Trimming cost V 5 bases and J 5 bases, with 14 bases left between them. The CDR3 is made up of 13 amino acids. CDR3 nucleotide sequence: TGCAGCGTTAACCCGATACAGGGAGATACGCAGTATTTT. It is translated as CSVNPIQGDTQYF.

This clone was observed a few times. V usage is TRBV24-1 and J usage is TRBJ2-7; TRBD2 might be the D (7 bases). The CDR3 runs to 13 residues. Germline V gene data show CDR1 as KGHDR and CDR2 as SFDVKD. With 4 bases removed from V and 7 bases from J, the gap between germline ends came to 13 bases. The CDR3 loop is CATSESGRGEQYF. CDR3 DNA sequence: TGTGCCACCAGTGAATCAGGGAGGGGGGAGCAGTACTTC.